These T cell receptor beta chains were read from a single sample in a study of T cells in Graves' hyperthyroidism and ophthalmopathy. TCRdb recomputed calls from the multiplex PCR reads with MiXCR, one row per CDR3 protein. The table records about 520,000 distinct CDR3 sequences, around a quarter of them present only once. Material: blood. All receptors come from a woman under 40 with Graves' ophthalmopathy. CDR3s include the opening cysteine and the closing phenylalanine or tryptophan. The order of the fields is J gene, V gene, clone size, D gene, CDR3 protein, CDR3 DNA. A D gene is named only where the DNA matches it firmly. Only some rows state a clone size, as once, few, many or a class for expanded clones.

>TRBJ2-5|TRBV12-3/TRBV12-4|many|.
CASSLTPGETQYF
TGTGCCAGCAGTTTAACACCGGGGGAGACCCAGTACTTC
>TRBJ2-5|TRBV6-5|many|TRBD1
CASSRQGALGTQYF
TGTGCCAGCAGTAGACAGGGGGCGTTAGGGACCCAGTACTTC
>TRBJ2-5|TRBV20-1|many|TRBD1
CSARRWTGPETQYF
TGCAGTGCTAGACGATGGACAGGGCCGGAGACCCAGTACTTC
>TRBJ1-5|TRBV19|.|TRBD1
CASNPGQGVVMGNQPQHF
TGTGCCAGTAATCCGGGACAGGGGGTTGTAATGGGCAATCAGCCCCAGCATTTT
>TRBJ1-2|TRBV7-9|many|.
CASSLAQGLGYGYTF
TGTGCCAGCAGCTTAGCGCAGGGGCTGGGCTATGGCTACACCTTC
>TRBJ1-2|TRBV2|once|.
CASSDTLPKTTVQYGYTF
TGTGCCAGCAGTGATACACTTCCTAAGACGACAGTACAGTATGGCTACACCTTC
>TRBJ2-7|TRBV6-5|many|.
CASSSREFEQYF
TGTGCCAGCAGTTCCAGGGAGTTCGAGCAGTACTTC
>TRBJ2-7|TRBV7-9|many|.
CASSLQGLRGEQYF
TGTGCCAGCAGCTTACAGGGTTTAAGGGGCGAGCAGTACTTC
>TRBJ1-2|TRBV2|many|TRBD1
CAGDLGQGNNYGYTF
TGTGCCGGCGACCTGGGACAGGGCAATAACTATGGCTACACCTTC
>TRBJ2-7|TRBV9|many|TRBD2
CASSVAAGGQSEQYF
TGTGCCAGCAGCGTAGCAGCGGGGGGGCAGAGCGAGCAGTACTTC
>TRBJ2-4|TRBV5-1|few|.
CASSGGAKNIQYF
TGCGCCAGCAGCGGGGGAGCCAAAAACATTCAGTACTTC
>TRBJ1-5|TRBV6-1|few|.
CASSDTGHNRPQHF
TGTGCCAGCAGTGACACAGGGCACAATCGGCCCCAGCATTTT
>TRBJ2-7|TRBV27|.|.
CASRRTRAGSYEQYF
TGTGCCAGCAGACGCACTAGAGCGGGCTCCTACGAGCAGTACTTC